The 8 T cell receptor beta chains presented below share a single source sample, sequenced in a study of T cell repertoires in cytomegalovirus infection. TCRdb reprocessed the reads via MiXCR and lists one record per CDR3 protein. This table holds more than 350,000 distinct CDR3 sequences, roughly 31% found once. Sequencing was carried out using PBMCs. These receptors were collected from a human donor in good health (CMV status not recorded). Some clones in this sample may be carry-over from other donors' samples.

This rearrangement joins TRBV14 to TRBJ2-1, with TRBD2 matching 7 bases. The CDR3 length is 15 residues. Unmatched junction bases numbered 5, after V lost 1 base and J lost 5 bases. Germline lookup yields CDR1 SGHDN and CDR2 FVKESK. The CDR3 spells CASSQVGLGDNEQFF. The CDR3 DNA is TGTGCCAGCAGCCAAGTAGGACTAGGGGACAATGAGCAGTTCTTC.

This clonotype appeared many times. This rearrangement joins TRBV12-3 or TRBV12-4 to TRBJ2-5, with D possibly matching TRBD1 (6 bases). The length of the CDR3 is 13 residues. V shed 5 bases and J shed 2 bases, with 9 bases lying between them. As DNA, the CDR3 is TGTGCCAGCAGTCGGGACACGCAAGAGACCCAGTACTTC. Its protein product is CASSRDTQETQYF.

The chain carries TRBV12-3 or TRBV12-4 and TRBJ2-6; 7 bases align to TRBD1. The J segment lost 2 bases and the V segment lost 8 bases, leaving 12 bases of the junction unmatched. This CDR3 is 17 amino acids long. The CDR3 DNA sequence: TGTGCCAGCGCCGAAGGGGACAGATCAGCTGGGGCCAACGTCCTGACTTTC. Its protein product is CASAEGDRSAGANVLTF.

Comment on this clonotype: At one end, the junction sequence differs from germline, possibly due to a read error. CDR3 DNA sequence: TGTGCCAGCAGCTTAAGTGGAACGGACAGAGGGGGCCATGAGAAGTTCTTC. Encoded protein: CASSLSGTDRGGHEKFF. The gene calls are TRBV7-3 and TRBJ2-1; 7 nucleotides line up with TRBD1. The CDR3 runs 17 residues. CDR1 and CDR2 (germline): SGHTA, FQGTGA.

The chain carries TRBV4-1 and TRBJ1-6; possibly TRBD1 for D (5 bases). The CDR3 extends over 13 amino acids. Trimming took 8 bases from V and 10 from J, leaving 15 bases between them. CDR1 and CDR2 (germline): MGHRA, YSYEKL. The CDR3 reads CASGSDTGSPLHF. The DNA of the CDR3 is TGCGCCAGCGGCTCGGATACAGGATCACCCCTCCACTTT.

On this clonotype: Compared with germline, one end of the junction differs, possibly owing to a read error. The V gene is TRBV7-1, the J gene TRBJ2-1; no definite D call. TRBV7-1 is flagged as an ORF with uncertain function. CDR3 length: 12 residues. The CDR3 reads CASTPQIHEQLF. The DNA of the CDR3 is TGTGCCAGCACCCCCCAAATCCATGAGCAGTTATTC.

Note on this clonotype: One base away lies a much larger clone, so this may be a sequencing read error. This CDR3 reads CASSTVGGGNSPLHF. In DNA, the CDR3 is TGTGCCAGCAGTACGGTCGGGGGGGGGAATTCACCCCTCCACTTT. J is TRBJ1-6 and V is TRBV12-3 or TRBV12-4, with a tentative D call TRBD1 (5 bases). The CDR3 extends over 15 amino acids. V was clipped by 5 bases and J by 7 bases, with 15 bases between them.

This clonotype was seen only a few times. The genes are TRBV10-3 and TRBJ2-1; D is perhaps TRBD2 (5 bases). V lost 4 bases to trimming and J lost 8 bases, with 6 bases between them. The germline V gene encodes CDR1 ENHRY and CDR2 SYGVKD. This CDR3 region has 11 residues. The CDR3: CAISVRDEQFF. CDR3 coding DNA: TGTGCCATCAGTGTGAGGGATGAGCAGTTCTTC.